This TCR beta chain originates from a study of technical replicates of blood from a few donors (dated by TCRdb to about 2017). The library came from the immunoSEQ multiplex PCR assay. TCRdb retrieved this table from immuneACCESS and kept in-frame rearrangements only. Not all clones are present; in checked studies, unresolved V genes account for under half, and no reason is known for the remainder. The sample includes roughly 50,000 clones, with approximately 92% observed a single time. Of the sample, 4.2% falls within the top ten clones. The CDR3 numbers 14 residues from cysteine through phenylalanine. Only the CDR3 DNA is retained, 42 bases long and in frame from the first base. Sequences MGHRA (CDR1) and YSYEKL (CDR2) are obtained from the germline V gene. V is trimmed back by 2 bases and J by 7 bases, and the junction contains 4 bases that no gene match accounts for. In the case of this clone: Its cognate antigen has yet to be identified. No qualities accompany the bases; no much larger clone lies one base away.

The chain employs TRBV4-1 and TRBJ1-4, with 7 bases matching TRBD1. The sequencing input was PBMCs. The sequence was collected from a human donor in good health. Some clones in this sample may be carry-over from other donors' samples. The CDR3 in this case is CASSQQGESEKLFF. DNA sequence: TGCGCCAGCAGCCAACAGGGGGAGAGTGAAAAACTGTTTTTT.